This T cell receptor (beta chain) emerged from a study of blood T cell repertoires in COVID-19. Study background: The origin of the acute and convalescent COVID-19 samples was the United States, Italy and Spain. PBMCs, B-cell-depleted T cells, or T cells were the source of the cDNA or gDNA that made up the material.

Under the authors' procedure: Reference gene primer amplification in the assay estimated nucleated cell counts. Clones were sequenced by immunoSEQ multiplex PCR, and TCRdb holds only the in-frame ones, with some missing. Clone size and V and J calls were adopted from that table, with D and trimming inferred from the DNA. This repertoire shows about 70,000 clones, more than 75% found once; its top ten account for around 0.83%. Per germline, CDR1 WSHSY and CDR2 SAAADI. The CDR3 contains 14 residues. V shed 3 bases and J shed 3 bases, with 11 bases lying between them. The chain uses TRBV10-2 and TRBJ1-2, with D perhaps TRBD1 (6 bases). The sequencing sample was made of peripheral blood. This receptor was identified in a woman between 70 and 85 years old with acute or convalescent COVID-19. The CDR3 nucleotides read TGCGCCAGCAGTGATTCTCCAGGGGACTATGGCTACACCTTC. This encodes CASSDSPGDYGYTF.